This T cell receptor (beta chain) was documented in a study of T cell responses to AZD1222 COVID-19 vaccine. Study in general: Pooling of second doses given at about 4 or about 12 weeks was done. Regarding the study as a whole: Regions 160-218 and 743-854 held dominance among vaccine-associated CD4 TCRs, which spanned spike. Rises in breadth and depth of Spike-specific TCRs came after two AZD1222 doses. Only a handful of AZD1222 recipients were seropositive at baseline.

Profiled with immunoSEQ multiplex PCR; TCRdb holds only in-frame clones, not every one. Of 100,000 or so clones in the sample, about 88% were seen once. This CDR3 is built from 14 residues. V dropped 4 bases and J dropped 2 bases, with 11 bases sitting between them. Looked up from germline, CDR1 is MNHEY and CDR2 is SVGAGI. With regard to this clone: Its matching antigen is unknown.

The sequence came from an adult in good health. The source was peripheral blood, collected on day 0 of AZD1222 vaccination. The chain recombines TRBV6-5 with TRBJ1-2; D is perhaps TRBD1 (5 bases). The CDR3 protein is CASSSGRGNYGYTF. CDR3 nucleotide sequence: TGTGCCAGCAGTTCAGGGAGGGGCAACTATGGCTACACCTTC.